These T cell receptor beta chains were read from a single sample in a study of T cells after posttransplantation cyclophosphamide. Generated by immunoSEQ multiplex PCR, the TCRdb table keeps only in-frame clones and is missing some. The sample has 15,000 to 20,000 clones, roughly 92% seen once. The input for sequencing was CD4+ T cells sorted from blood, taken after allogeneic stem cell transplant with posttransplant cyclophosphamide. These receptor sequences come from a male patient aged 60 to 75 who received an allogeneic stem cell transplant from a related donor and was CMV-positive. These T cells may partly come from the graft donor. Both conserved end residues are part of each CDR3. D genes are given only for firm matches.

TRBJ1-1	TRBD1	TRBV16	TGTGCCAGCAGCCAATTCTCGGACAGGGGGTTTCTGGGAGCTTTCTTT	CASSQFSDRGFLGAFF
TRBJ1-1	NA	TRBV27	TGTGCCAGCAGTCTCTATCCCAATTTCGGGACTGAAGCTTTCTTT	CASSLYPNFGTEAFF
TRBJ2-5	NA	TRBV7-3	TGCGCCAGCAGCCCCACTAACCAAGAGACCCAGTACTTC	CASSPTNQETQYF
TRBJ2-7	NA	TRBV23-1	TGCGCCAGCAGTCACTGCCGCCGGGACAAACTAGTCTACGAGCAGTACTTC	CASSHCRRDKLVYEQYF
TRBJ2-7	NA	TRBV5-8	TGTGCCAGCAGCTTGTATCTGGCAGGTACCTACGAGCAGTACTTC	CASSLYLAGTYEQYF
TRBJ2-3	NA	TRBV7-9	TGTGCCAGCAGCTTAGACGTGGGCGGGGGCACAGATACGCAGTATTTT	CASSLDVGGGTDTQYF
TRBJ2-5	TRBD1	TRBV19	TGTGCCAGTAGTATAGACCTTGGGACAGTGAACCAAGAGACCCAGTACTTC	CASSIDLGTVNQETQYF
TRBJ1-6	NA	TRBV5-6	TGTGCCAGCAGCTCGGGGACAATTAATTCACCCCTCCACTTT	CASSSGTINSPLHF
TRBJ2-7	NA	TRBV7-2	TGTGCCAGCAGCTTCGCACAGGGATCCTACGAGCAGTACTTC	CASSFAQGSYEQYF
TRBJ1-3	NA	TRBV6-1	TGTGCCAGCAGTGAGGAGCTGGGTTCCTCTGGAAACACCATATATTTT	CASSEELGSSGNTIYF
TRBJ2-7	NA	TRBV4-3	TGCGCCAGCAGCCGCACCCATGTAGGGGACTACGAGCAGTACTTC	CASSRTHVGDYEQYF
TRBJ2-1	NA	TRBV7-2	TGTGCCAGCAGCCCAACAGGGACACCGTACAATGAGCAGTTCTTC	CASSPTGTPYNEQFF
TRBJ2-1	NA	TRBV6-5	TGTGCCAGCAGTTACTCCGGGAGATTATACAATGAGCAGTTCTTC	CASSYSGRLYNEQFF
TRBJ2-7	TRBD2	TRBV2	TGTGCCAGCAGTGAAGCGCTTCGGGCGGGAGAAGGCGAGCAGTACTTC	CASSEALRAGEGEQYF
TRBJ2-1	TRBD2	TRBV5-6	TGTGCCAGCAGCGGGAGTAGCGGGGGGCCCGAGCAGTTCTTC	CASSGSSGGPEQFF
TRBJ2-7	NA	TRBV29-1	TGCAGCGTTGATACGGGAATGGCGAGCTCCTACGAGCAGTACTTC	CSVDTGMASSYEQYF
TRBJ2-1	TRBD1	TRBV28	TGTGCCAGCAGCTTTTCCGGGACAGGGGGATGGAATGAGCAGTTCTTC	CASSFSGTGGWNEQFF
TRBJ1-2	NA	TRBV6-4	TGTGCCAGCAGCGACGGGGGGGCACGGGGCTACACCTTC	CASSDGGARGYTF